This TCR beta chain was retrieved from a study of blood T cell repertoires in COVID-19. In the study overall: PBMCs, B-cell-depleted T cells, or T cells were the source of the cDNA or gDNA that made up the material.

Trimming shortened V by 7 bases and J by 4 bases, and 21 bases separated the two germline ends. Germline CDR1 is KGHDR and CDR2 is SFDVKD. This CDR3 is 16 amino acids long. Clones were read by immunoSEQ multiplex PCR, and TCRdb kept only the in-frame ones, dropping some. The table records around 140,000 clones, roughly 86% of them present only once. The chain couples TRBV24-1 to TRBJ2-5; a possible D gene is TRBD1 (5 bases). This receptor was identified in a man in his 70s with acute or convalescent COVID-19. Sequenced: peripheral blood. The CDR3 sequence: CATSPTALTQGETQYF. The CDR3 region has the DNA TGTGCCACCAGCCCGACCGCCCTTACTCAGGGAGAGACCCAGTACTTC.